Below, 19 T cell receptor beta chains from the same sample are listed, as sequenced in a study of OX40 agonist ivuxolimab in advanced cancers. Clones were sequenced by immunoSEQ multiplex PCR, and TCRdb holds only the in-frame ones, with some missing. The sample yields roughly 70,000 clones, around 90% seen once. The specimen comprised CD4+ or CD8+ T cells sorted from blood, sampled in a trial of the OX40 agonist ivuxolimab. Receptors originate from an adult with an advanced solid tumor such as melanoma, head and neck, liver or kidney cancer.

The V call is TRBV5-5, the J call TRBJ2-3; 7 bases align to TRBD2. The length of the CDR3 is 14 residues. V was clipped by 4 bases and J by 2 bases; unmatched bases: 4. Germline V gives CDR1 SGHKS, CDR2 YYEKEE (reference sequence). The CDR3 protein is CASSGGEYTDTQYF. The CDR3 DNA is TGTGCCAGCAGCGGGGGGGAATACACAGATACGCAGTATTTT.

This sequence joins TRBV15 and TRBJ1-4; 7 bases are a match to TRBD1. Germline CDR1 LNHNV, CDR2 YYDKDF (reference sequence). V was pared by 2 bases and J by 3 bases, with 6 bases of the junction left unmatched. This CDR3 comprises 16 residues. CDR3 sequence (DNA): TGTGCCACCAGCAGAAAGGACAGGTCCCCTAATGAAAAACTGTTTTTT. Its translation is CATSRKDRSPNEKLFF. Full variable domain (remainder filled in from reference TRBV15 and TRBJ1-4): DAMVIQNPRYQVTQFGKPVTLSCSQTLNHNVMYWYQQKSSQAPKLLFHYYDKDFNNEADTPDNFQSRRPNTSFCFLDIRSPGLGDTAMYLCATSRKDRSPNEKLFFGSGTQLSVL.

This chain links TRBV7-9 with TRBJ2-7, with D uncertain. Trimming pared 2 bases from V and 3 bases from J, leaving 8 bases between. The CDR3 consists of 13 residues. The germline V gene encodes CDR1 SEHNR and CDR2 FQNEAQ (reference sequence). The CDR3 coding sequence is TGTGCCAGCAGCTTAACGCAGAGCTACGAGCAGTACTTC. Translation: CASSLTQSYEQYF.

The V and J genes are TRBV7-8 and TRBJ1-5, with D possibly TRBD1 on 5 matching bases. The length of the CDR3 is 14 residues. CDR1 and CDR2 (germline): SGHVS, FQNEAQ. V was trimmed by 6 bases and J by 4 bases, leaving 13 bases between them. This CDR3 reads CASRGTGGNQPQHF. The CDR3 coding sequence is TGTGCCAGCAGGGGGACGGGGGGTAATCAGCCCCAGCATTTT.

This clone was counted once. V is TRBV7-9 and J is TRBJ1-2, with D tentatively TRBD1 (5 bases). The CDR3 contains 15 residues. Trimming cost V 3 bases and J 2 bases, with 13 bases left between them. CDR1 and CDR2 from the germline V gene are SEHNR and FQNEAQ (reference sequence). DNA of the CDR3: TGTGCCAGCAGCTTGGGGACTATTTCGAACTATGGCTACACCTTC. Protein sequence: CASSLGTISNYGYTF.

The gene calls are TRBV5-1 and TRBJ2-7; 7 bases map to TRBD1. The CDR3 has 14 residues. Germline-derived CDR1 and CDR2 are SGHRS and YFSETQ. V shed 1 base and J 5 bases; nucleotides not matched to a gene: 6. CDR3 residues: CASSLQQGIHEQYF. CDR3 bases: TGCGCCAGCAGCTTGCAACAGGGGATACACGAGCAGTACTTC.

The CDR3 sequence: CASSFRAGYGYTF. The CDR3 nucleotides are TGTGCCAGCAGCTTCCGTGCGGGTTATGGCTACACCTTC. The chain combines TRBV11-1 with TRBJ1-2; D is unclear. This CDR3 region has 13 residues. Germline lookup yields CDR1 SGHAT and CDR2 FQDESV (reference sequence). V was shortened by 3 bases and J by 5 bases, with 10 bases between the two germline ends. Looking up the rest from reference TRBV11-1 and TRBJ1-2 gives the full variable domain: EAEVAQSPRYKITEKSQAVAFWCDPISGHATLYWYRQILGQGPELLVQFQDESVVDDSQLPKDRFSAERLKGVDSTLKIQPAELGDSAMYLCASSFRAGYGYTFGSGTRLTVV.

Details on this clone: At one boundary the junction diverges from the germline segment, which might be a read error. The chain combines TRBV5-1 with TRBJ1-2; maybe TRBD1 (6 bases). Germline assignment: CDR1 SGHRS and CDR2 YFSETQ. The CDR3 is 15 residues long. CDR3: CASSLDLQGPTGHTF. The CDR3 bases are TGCGCCAGCAGCTTGGACTTGCAGGGGCCCACTGGCCACACCTTC.

This clone was observed a handful of times. The chain carries TRBV18 and TRBJ2-2, with D tentatively TRBD1 (6 bases). Trimming removed 3 bases from V and 3 bases from J, with 8 bases in between. CDR1 is KGHSH, CDR2 LQKENI, per germline. This CDR3 has 14 residues. The CDR3 DNA is TGTGCCAGCTCACCGAACAGGGACACCGGGGAGCTGTTTTTT. It translates to CASSPNRDTGELFF.

The chain uses TRBV19 and TRBJ1-2; maybe TRBD1 (5 bases). Per germline, CDR1 LNHDA and CDR2 SQIVND (reference sequence). Trimming shortened V by 5 bases and J by 4 bases, and 14 bases separated the two germline ends. The CDR3 consists of 14 residues. The DNA of the CDR3 is TGTGCCAGTAGTTCTCTGGGGCAGGTCTATGGCTACACCTTC. Translation: CASSSLGQVYGYTF.

This chain links TRBV10-2 with TRBJ2-1; D call uncertain. V lost 1 base to trimming and J lost 6 bases, with 7 bases between them. The germline V gene has CDR1 WSHSY and CDR2 SAAADI. The CDR3 totals 13 residues. CDR3 nucleotide sequence: TGCGCCAGCAGTGAGTTCGTAGCCAATGAGCAGTTCTTC. Its translation: CASSEFVANEQFF.

This chain joins TRBV28 and TRBJ2-7; D gene ambiguous. From germline, CDR1 is MDHEN and CDR2 SYDVKM. The ends were cut back, 3 bases at V and 6 bases at J, with 9 bases in the middle. CDR3 length: 12 residues. The CDR3 nucleotides are TGTGCCAGCAGTTTCTTCTTAGGCGAGCAGTACTTC. It is translated as CASSFFLGEQYF. Filled out from reference TRBV28 and TRBJ2-7, the complete variable domain reads DVKVTQSSRYLVKRTGEKVFLECVQDMDHENMFWYRQDPGLGLRLIYFSYDVKMKEKGDIPEGYSVSREKKERFSLILESASTNQTSMYLCASSFFLGEQYFGPGTRLTVT.

The CDR3 region has the DNA TGTGCCAGCAAACTCCGGGGGGATCCTAACTATGGCTACACCTTC. This gives the protein CASKLRGDPNYGYTF. The chain couples TRBV27 to TRBJ1-2; D is possibly TRBD1 (5 bases). Trimming pared 7 bases from V and 0 bases from J, leaving 15 bases between. The CDR3 totals 15 residues. CDR1 is MNHEY and CDR2 is SMNVEV in the germline V gene (reference sequence).

The V call is TRBV11-2, the J call TRBJ2-3; TRBD2 matches 12 bases. Germline V gene sequence: CDR1 SGHAT, CDR2 FQNNGV. Losses at the gene ends were 4 bases for V and 1 base for J; bases not matched to a gene: 3. This CDR3 has 16 amino acids. CDR3 nucleotide sequence: TGTGCCAGCAGCTACACTAGCGGGGGGCGCACAGATACGCAGTATTTT. It translates to CASSYTSGGRTDTQYF.

The chain links TRBV6-1 to TRBJ2-7; perhaps TRBD2 as D (5 bases). The CDR3 is 15 residues long. V lost 2 bases and J 1 base, leaving 12 bases between the germline ends. Germline CDR1 reads MNHNS; CDR2 reads SASEGT. In DNA, the CDR3 is TGTGCCAGCAGTGAAAAAAGCGGCGTATCCTACGAGCAGTACTTC. It yields the protein CASSEKSGVSYEQYF.

This clone was counted only a few times. Additional DNA sequences in this sample encode the identical CDR3. This chain joins TRBV27 and TRBJ1-4; unclear D gene. The CDR3 consists of 14 residues. Germline V gives CDR1 MNHEY, CDR2 SMNVEV (reference sequence). V gave up 3 bases and J gave up 3 bases, with 8 bases separating them. CDR3 coding DNA: TGTGCCAGCAGTTTCGGGCAGGCTAATGAAAAACTGTTTTTT. Translated: CASSFGQANEKLFF.

The chain carries TRBV5-1 and TRBJ2-1, with 10 positions matching TRBD2. This CDR3 contains 15 residues. Trimming took 4 bases from V and 7 from J; bases not matched to a gene: 8. The V gene's germline CDR1 is SGHRS and CDR2 YFSETQ. The CDR3 sequence is CASSVLAGPENEQFF. DNA of the CDR3: TGCGCCAGCAGCGTACTAGCGGGGCCTGAGAATGAGCAGTTCTTC.

V usage is TRBV27 and J usage is TRBJ1-1; weak D call: TRBD1 (6 bases). This CDR3 is built from 14 residues. Deletions cut 3 bases from V and 5 bases from J, with 13 bases between. Germline assignment: CDR1 MNHEY and CDR2 SMNVEV (reference sequence). The CDR3 nucleotides read TGTGCCAGCAGTTTCAAACAGGGTAGGACTGAAGCTTTCTTT. Translated, it gives CASSFKQGRTEAFF.

The DNA of the CDR3 is TGTGCCAGCAGCCTCGGTAGTTATCCTACCTACGAGCAGTACTTC. It specifies CASSLGSYPTYEQYF. The genes are TRBV5-4 and TRBJ2-7; D gene unclear. CDR3 size: 15 residues. In germline, CDR1 is SGHNT, CDR2 YYREEE (reference sequence). Trimming took off 4 bases at V and 2 bases at J, with 16 bases between the two ends.